This T cell receptor beta chain emerged from a study of early T cells in non-severe SARS-CoV-2 infection. Study context: Bulk RNA taken from unsorted whole blood was sequenced, leaving chains unpaired.

The germline V gene has CDR1 SGDLS and CDR2 YYNGEE. V was pared by 0 bases and J by 1 base, with 7 bases of the junction left unmatched. There are 18 residues in the CDR3. This clonotype occurred many times. Its antigen is currently unknown. Researchers attached unique molecular identifiers to individual cDNA molecules. TCRdb redid the calling of the 5' RACE reads with MiXCR, one entry per CDR3 protein. Here the sample spans over 25,000 distinct CDR3 sequences, 5.4% being singletons. Study-level points and caveats: A preference for anti-spike CD8 responses marked VDJdb matching, which missed private and CD4 specificities.

V usage is TRBV9 and J usage is TRBJ2-3; 11 nucleotides line up with TRBD2. Source material: whole blood. This sequence was found in an adult who was a healthcare worker with PCR-confirmed SARS-CoV-2 infection or an uninfected control (not recorded which). CDR3 in amino acids: CASSVDPSGGKGTDTQYF. CDR3 nucleotide sequence: TGTGCCAGCAGCGTAGATCCTAGCGGGGGGAAGGGCACAGATACGCAGTATTTT.